These 28 T cell receptor beta chains were sequenced from one sample in a study of blood T cell repertoires in COVID-19. The method was immunoSEQ multiplex PCR; TCRdb's version includes in-frame clones alone and lacks a portion of them. The sample contains about 220,000 clones, 90% of which appear only once. The sequenced sample consisted of PBMCs or T cells enriched from blood (not recorded which). These receptors were taken from a man younger than 45 who had been exposed to COVID-19.

This clone is a singleton in its sample. J is TRBJ1-4 and V is TRBV4-1; D not resolved. Deletions cut 1 base from V and 14 bases from J, with 17 bases between. The germline CDR1 and CDR2 sequences are MGHRA and YSYEKL. The CDR3 spans 14 residues. The CDR3: CASSQVSLDPGLFF. The CDR3 DNA reads TGCGCCAGCAGCCAAGTATCCCTAGACCCGGGGCTGTTTTTT.

This sequence joins TRBV6-5 and TRBJ1-4, with TRBD1 as a possible D gene (5 bases). CDR1 is MNHEY and CDR2 is SVGAGI in the germline V gene. The CDR3 contains 15 residues. Trimming took off 6 bases at V and 8 bases at J, with 19 bases between the two ends. CDR3 in DNA: TGTGCCAGCAGCCCCCGGAGACAGCCGATCGAAAAACTGTTTTTT. It is translated as CASSPRRQPIEKLFF.

The chain recombines TRBV9 with TRBJ2-7, with 9 nucleotides matching TRBD1. Germline loops: CDR1 SGDLS, CDR2 YYNGEE. The CDR3 totals 14 residues. Losses at the gene ends were 2 bases for V and 2 bases for J; bases not matched to a gene: 2. The chain's CDR3 is CASSVGQGTYEQYF. Written as DNA, the CDR3 is TGTGCCAGCAGCGTCGGACAGGGGACCTACGAGCAGTACTTC.

The chain links TRBV7-7 to TRBJ1-5; D remains ambiguous. The V end was cut by 5 bases, the J end by 0 bases, with 11 bases between. The CDR3 is made up of 15 amino acids. The germline gives CDR1 SSHAT, CDR2 FNYEAQ (reference sequence). The CDR3 region has the DNA TGTGCCAGCAGCCCATCGGTCCTTAGCAATCAGCCCCAGCATTTT. Residues: CASSPSVLSNQPQHF.

This chain joins TRBV4-1 and TRBJ2-6; 10 bases are a match to TRBD1. The CDR3 is 15 residues long. Germline CDR1 and CDR2: MGHRA and YSYEKL. V gave up 8 bases and J gave up 10 bases; unmatched junction bases: 11. Here the CDR3 reads CASRPIWTGGNVLTF. CDR3 DNA: TGCGCCAGCCGACCAATATGGACAGGGGGTAACGTCCTGACTTTC.

The genes are TRBV7-9 and TRBJ1-1, with D possibly TRBD1 on 5 matching bases. The CDR3 sequence is 16 residues long. V was trimmed by 3 bases and J by 1 base, leaving 15 bases between them. Per germline, CDR1 SEHNR and CDR2 FQNEAQ (reference sequence). CDR3 protein: CASSFSGYTANTEAFF. In DNA, the CDR3 is TGTGCCAGCAGCTTCTCAGGGTATACTGCGAACACTGAAGCTTTCTTT.

This clone has only one observation. The DNA of the CDR3 is TGTGCCAGCCAACTTGGACAGGGACGTGGCTACACCTTC. Protein product: CASQLGQGRGYTF. The chain recombines TRBV19 with TRBJ1-2, with 8 bases that match TRBD1. The V and J ends lost 9 bases and 7 bases, in that order; junction bases with no gene match: 10. The CDR3 is made up of 13 amino acids. The germline CDR1 and CDR2 sequences are LNHDA and SQIVND (reference sequence).

As to this clone: Germline is not matched at one junction end, which may reflect a read error. The chain employs TRBV4-2 and TRBJ2-3, with a weak D call TRBD1 (5 bases). The CDR3 has 15 amino acids. Germline CDR1 LGHNA, CDR2 YNFKEQ. The CDR3 region has the DNA TGTGCCAGCAGCCAAGAGCTAGAGAGCACAGGTACGCAGTATTTT. This sequence encodes CASSQELESTGTQYF.

The rearrangement joins TRBV4-2 to TRBJ1-6; a weak D match, TRBD1 (5 bases). The CDR3 runs 15 residues. Trimming took 0 bases from V and 6 from J, leaving 9 bases between them. Germline CDR1 is LGHNA and CDR2 is YNFKEQ. The CDR3 DNA is TGTGCCAGCAGCCAAGAACCAAGGGGTAATTCACCCCTCCACTTT. Protein product: CASSQEPRGNSPLHF.

This chain uses TRBV4-2 with TRBJ2-7; possible D gene TRBD2, 5 bases. Between the trimmed V and J ends, which lost 1 base and 13 bases, there was a span of 17 bases. This CDR3 region has 13 residues. Germline V lookup: CDR1 LGHNA, CDR2 YNFKEQ. CDR3 sequence (DNA): TGTGCCAGCAGCCAAGGGCCTGGAGGCTACTTTTACTTC. Its translation is CASSQGPGGYFYF.

The V and J genes are TRBV5-5 and TRBJ2-2; possibly TRBD1 for D (5 bases). Germline V gene data show CDR1 as SGHKS and CDR2 as YYEKEE (reference sequence). The V and J ends lost 0 bases and 2 bases respectively, with 11 bases between them. The CDR3 spans 16 residues. CDR3 protein: CASSLGVGQNTGELFF. CDR3 coding DNA: TGTGCCAGCAGCTTGGGGGTCGGACAAAACACCGGGGAGCTGTTTTTT.

The chain recombines TRBV6-5 with TRBJ2-1; 9 positions match TRBD2. J gave up 6 bases and V 4 bases, and 7 bases lay outside the gene matches. The CDR3 loop spans 15 amino acids. Per germline, CDR1 MNHEY and CDR2 SVGAGI. CDR3 sequence reads: CASSSAGGGGNEQFF. Here the CDR3 DNA reads TGTGCCAGCAGTTCAGCGGGGGGCGGGGGCAATGAGCAGTTCTTC.

The gene calls are TRBV25-1 and TRBJ1-5; tentative D call: TRBD1 (5 bases). The CDR3 spans 15 residues. Germline V gene data show CDR1 as MGHDK and CDR2 as SYGVNS. Trimming left V 1 base short and J 5 bases short, with 12 bases between. CDR3: CASSELDTQDQPQHF. DNA for the CDR3: TGTGCCAGCAGTGAATTGGACACTCAGGATCAGCCCCAGCATTTT.

The gene calls are TRBV27 and TRBJ2-7; D ambiguous. The V gene lost 3 bases and the J gene lost 0 bases, with 9 bases spanning the gap. The CDR3 covers 14 residues. The germline V gene has CDR1 MNHEY and CDR2 SMNVEV (reference sequence). CDR3 sequence (DNA): TGTGCCAGCAGTTTTGGGCTCCACTCCTACGAGCAGTACTTC. The encoded protein is CASSFGLHSYEQYF.

The chain employs TRBV9 and TRBJ2-2; TRBD1 is a possible D gene (5 bases). The CDR3 is 13 residues long. Trimming cost V 4 bases and J 6 bases, with 10 bases left between them. Germline V lookup: CDR1 SGDLS, CDR2 YYNGEE. The chain's CDR3 is CASSSGWAGELFF. The CDR3 nucleotides are TGTGCCAGCAGCTCAGGGTGGGCCGGGGAGCTGTTTTTT.

V and J are TRBV12-3 or TRBV12-4 and TRBJ2-7; no reliable D call. The CDR3 length is 12 residues. V gave up 3 bases and J gave up 9 bases, with 12 bases separating them. The CDR3 loop reads CASSFRATGQYF. In DNA, the CDR3 is TGTGCCAGCAGTTTTCGAGCTACGGGGCAGTACTTC.

The chain is built from TRBV6-6 and TRBJ1-1; D is ambiguous. The germline gives CDR1 MNHNY, CDR2 SVGAGI (reference sequence). Trimming stripped 7 bases from V and 5 bases from J, with 14 bases between. The CDR3 loop spans 13 amino acids. CDR3 in DNA: TGTGCCAGCACGGGGTTTTCGGGAACTGAAGCTTTCTTT. This encodes CASTGFSGTEAFF.

V gene TRBV4-1 combines with J gene TRBJ1-1; weak D call: TRBD1 (6 bases). V gave up 6 bases and J gave up 7 bases, with 12 bases separating them. The CDR3 sequence is 12 residues long. CDR1 is MGHRA, CDR2 YSYEKL, per germline. This CDR3 reads CASSTTTGEAFF. The CDR3 nucleotides read TGCGCCAGCAGTACCACGACAGGTGAAGCTTTCTTT.

The chain is built from TRBV5-8 and TRBJ2-7, with D unresolved. V dropped 0 bases and J dropped 3 bases, with 10 bases sitting between them. CDR3 size: 14 residues. Germline V lookup: CDR1 SGHTS, CDR2 YDEGEE. The CDR3 DNA follows: TGTGCCAGCAGCTTGGGTCCCTCCCTCTACGAGCAGTACTTC. This gives the protein CASSLGPSLYEQYF.

The chain links TRBV19 to TRBJ1-4, with D perhaps TRBD1 (5 bases). Deletions cut 9 bases from V and 7 bases from J, with 18 bases between. The length of the CDR3 is 14 residues. CDR1 and CDR2 (germline): LNHDA, SQIVND (reference sequence). Written as DNA, the CDR3 is TGTGCCAGCCGGGGGGGGAAGGTTCGTGAAAAACTGTTTTTT. Protein product: CASRGGKVREKLFF.

This clone has a single count. This chain links TRBV7-2 with TRBJ2-3; 9 positions match TRBD2. The CDR3 spans 16 residues. V lost 1 base, J lost 4 bases, and 6 bases stayed unmatched. Germline CDR1 reads SGHTA; CDR2 reads FQGNSA. The CDR3 sequence is CASSLDAGGRADTQYF. Written as DNA, the CDR3 is TGTGCCAGCAGCTTAGATGCGGGGGGGCGGGCAGATACGCAGTATTTT.

This chain links TRBV6-5 with TRBJ2-3, with 7 nucleotides matching TRBD1. Germline CDR1 MNHEY, CDR2 SVGAGI. V gave up 6 bases and J gave up 4 bases; unmatched junction bases: 10. This CDR3 spans 15 amino acids. The CDR3 DNA is TGTGCCAGCAGGGGGCATTCTCAGGGGGCAGATACGCAGTATTTT. Its protein is CASRGHSQGADTQYF.

The V call is TRBV9, the J call TRBJ2-7; the match to TRBD2 covers 9 bases. This CDR3 spans 15 amino acids. Trimming at V came to 0 bases and at J to 1 base, leaving 2 bases not matched to a gene. In germline, CDR1 is SGDLS, CDR2 YYNGEE. The CDR3 sequence is CASSVVAGVSYEQYF. In DNA form, the CDR3 reads TGTGCCAGCAGCGTAGTAGCGGGGGTGTCCTACGAGCAGTACTTC.

The chain carries TRBV15 and TRBJ1-6; 8 nucleotides line up with TRBD1. The CDR3 has 15 residues. CDR1 and CDR2 (germline): LNHNV, YYDKDF (reference sequence). Losses at the gene ends were 1 base for V and 7 bases for J; bases not matched to a gene: 3. The CDR3 nucleotides are TGTGCCACCAGCAGAGTGACAGGGGAAAATTCACCCCTCCACTTT. This encodes CATSRVTGENSPLHF.

V gene TRBV7-2 combines with J gene TRBJ1-2; TRBD1 matches 8 bases. With V trimmed by 3 bases and J by 3 bases, 0 bases remained unmatched. Germline V gene lookup returns CDR1 SGHTA and CDR2 FQGNSA. CDR3 size: 13 residues. This CDR3 is CASSLDRDYGYTF. CDR3 sequence (DNA): TGTGCCAGCAGCTTGGACAGGGACTATGGCTACACCTTC.

In its sample, this clone was seen once. The chain uses TRBV11-3 and TRBJ1-2; D perhaps matches TRBD1 (6 bases). CDR3 length equals 13 residues. Trimming took off 5 bases at V and 6 bases at J, with 13 bases between the two ends. Germline V gives CDR1 SGHNT, CDR2 YENEEA. DNA of the CDR3: TGTGCCAGCAGCCCACAGGGTAGACATGGCTACACCTTC. This translates into CASSPQGRHGYTF. The full variable domain, rest sourced from reference TRBV11-3 and TRBJ1-2, is EAGVVQSPRYKIIEKKQPVAFWCNPISGHNTLYWYLQNLGQGPELLIRYENEEAVDDSQLPKDRFSAERLKGVDSTLKIQPAELGDSAVYLCASSPQGRHGYTFGSGTRLTVV.

This sequence joins TRBV7-9 and TRBJ2-4; tentative D call: TRBD1 (6 bases). This CDR3 region has 15 residues. V was shortened by 3 bases and J by 0 bases, with 9 bases between the two germline ends. Germline V gene sequence: CDR1 SEHNR, CDR2 FQNEAQ (reference sequence). CDR3 sequence reads: CASSLDSVAKNIQYF. In DNA, the CDR3 is TGTGCCAGCAGCTTGGACAGCGTAGCCAAAAACATTCAGTACTTC. The variable domain in full, completed from reference TRBV7-9 and TRBJ2-4, reads DTGVSQNPRHKITKRGQNVTFRCDPISEHNRLYWYRQTLGQGPEFLTYFQNEAQLEKSRLLSDRFSAERPKGSFSTLEIQRTEQGDSAMYLCASSLDSVAKNIQYFGAGTRLSVL.

The genes are TRBV7-8 and TRBJ2-7; D may be TRBD2 (5 bases). Germline V gene data show CDR1 as SGHVS and CDR2 as FQNEAQ. The CDR3 totals 13 residues. V lost 5 bases to trimming and J lost 2 bases, with 10 bases between them. The CDR3 region is CASSPAGTYEQYF. The CDR3 nucleotides read TGTGCCAGCAGCCCCGCCGGGACCTACGAGCAGTACTTC.